The clone carrying this T cell receptor beta chain came up a few times. From the RACE reads, TCRdb called clonotypes with MiXCR, one entry per CDR3 protein. There are 300,000 to 350,000 distinct CDR3 sequences in the sample; around 7% occur only once, and 7.5% to 8.5% lies in the top ten. The data were obtained in a study of human T cells and chemical hapten exposure. The CDR3 runs 15 residues. CDR1 and CDR2 (germline): MDHEN, SYDVKM. Trimming left V 3 bases short and J 2 bases short, with 8 bases between. The time point was: patch test 1, 2 weeks after DPC sensitization. The treatment was: therapeutic diphenylcyclopropenone sensitization with weekly scalp DPC.

The receptor comes from a woman aged 18 to 35 with alopecia areata. Some clones in this sample may be carry-over from other donors' samples. The rearrangement links TRBV28 to TRBJ1-6; D uncertain. The sample was whole blood, taken in connection with sensitization to the hapten diphenylcyclopropenone (DPC). In DNA form, the CDR3 reads TGTGCCAGCAGTTTGGAGAGGACCTATAATTCACCCCTCCACTTT. This codes for CASSLERTYNSPLHF.